A selection of T cell receptor beta chains follows, all from one sample in a study of shared clonotypes between healthy human individuals. Profiling relied on immunoSEQ multiplex PCR, and the TCRdb table lists in-frame clones only, not all of them. There are about 320,000 clones in the sample; roughly 84% occur only once, and 15% to 20% lies in the top ten. Sequencing was performed on memory CD8+ T cells sorted from blood. The receptors were gathered from a man between 18 and 29 years old in good health. Each CDR3 is given with its conserved first and last residue. A D gene is named only where the DNA matches it firmly. Size is stated for part of the rows, as once, few or many counts, or as a class when the clone is expanded.

j_call v_call d_call clone_size cdr3_nt cdr3_aa
TRBJ2-7 TRBV6-5 . . TGTGCCAGCAGGAGCCTATTCTCCTACGAGCAGTACTTC CASRSLFSYEQYF
TRBJ2-7 TRBV4-3 TRBD2 many TGCGCCAGCAGCCAAGATTTAGCTAGCGGGGGCTACGAGCAGTACTTC CASSQDLASGGYEQYF
TRBJ1-1 TRBV4-3 . . TGCGCCAGCAGCCAAGGATTCGTGTCGAACACTGAAGCTTTCTTT CASSQGFVSNTEAFF
TRBJ1-4 TRBV5-1 TRBD1 . TGCGCCAGCACCTTGGGGGACAGGGGACATGAAAAACTGTTTTTT CASTLGDRGHEKLFF
TRBJ1-2 TRBV2 TRBD1 . TGTGCCGGCAACAGGGGTTCGTATGGCTACACCTTC CAGNRGSYGYTF
TRBJ1-1 TRBV5-6 . . TGTGCCAGCTCTCTACATACCCGAGGGGGCACTGAAGCTTTCTTT CASSLHTRGGTEAFF
TRBJ2-6 TRBV18 . . TGTGCCAGCTCACCACCTTACACCCCTCCGGGGGCCAACGTCCTGACTTTC CASSPPYTPPGANVLTF
TRBJ1-5 TRBV25-1 TRBD1 . TGTGCCAGCAGTGAGTTGGGGACAGGGAGTCAGCCCCAGCATTTT CASSELGTGSQPQHF
TRBJ1-2 TRBV6-5 . . TGTGCCAGCAGTCCGGGACAAGGCTTCGGCTACACCTTC CASSPGQGFGYTF
TRBJ2-7 TRBV5-6 TRBD1 . TGTGCCAGCAGCTCCTATCGACAGGGCCCGAACCCCTACGAGCAGTACTTC CASSSYRQGPNPYEQYF
TRBJ2-2 TRBV9 TRBD2 once TGTGCCAGCAGCGTAGAGCCTAGCGGGGGCCTAACGGGCGGGGAGCTGTTTTTT CASSVEPSGGLTGGELFF
TRBJ2-5 TRBV25-1 . . TGTGCCAGCAGTGAGACAGACCAAGAGACCCAGTACTTC CASSETDQETQYF
TRBJ2-1 TRBV11-2 . . TGTGCCAGCAGCGGCCTGGGCTACAATGAGCAGTTCTTC CASSGLGYNEQFF
TRBJ2-7 TRBV4-1 . . TGCGCCAGCAGCCCAACTTTGGGGGTCGAGCAGTACTTC CASSPTLGVEQYF
TRBJ1-4 TRBV5-1 . . TGCGCCAGCAGCCCCAACCTTCGAAACGTTAATGAAAAACTGTTTTTT CASSPNLRNVNEKLFF
TRBJ2-2 TRBV6-5 TRBD1 . TGTGCCAGCAGCCCCGGGACAGGGGGCACCGGGGAGCTGTTTTTT CASSPGTGGTGELFF
TRBJ2-7 TRBV5-1 . . TGCGCCAGCAGCTTGGTCGGGGACGAGCAGTACTTC CASSLVGDEQYF
TRBJ2-3 TRBV27 TRBD2 few TGTGCCAGCAGTTTAGGGACTAGCGGGATTCCCACAGATACGCAGTATTTT CASSLGTSGIPTDTQYF
TRBJ1-5 TRBV11-2 TRBD1 . TGTGCCAGCAGCTTATCAGGGGGCGGCAATCAGCCCCAGCATTTT CASSLSGGGNQPQHF
TRBJ2-7 TRBV5-6 . . TGTGCCAGCAGCTTGGCCCCATGGGGCAGCTACGAGCAGTACTTC CASSLAPWGSYEQYF
TRBJ2-2 TRBV6-6 . . TGTGCCAGCAGACTGCATGGCACCGGGGAGCTGTTTTTT CASRLHGTGELFF
TRBJ1-2 TRBV28 . . TGTGCCAGCAGTCCCACAGGCTCCAAAGACTATGGCTACACCTTC CASSPTGSKDYGYTF
TRBJ2-7 TRBV27 TRBD2 . TGTGCCAGCAGCCTAGCGGGACCCTCCTACGAGCAGTACTTC CASSLAGPSYEQYF
TRBJ1-1 TRBV6-6 TRBD1 . TGTGCCAGCAGTTCCCCCCGGGACAGGAACACTGAAGCTTTCTTT CASSSPRDRNTEAFF
TRBJ2-2 TRBV5-1 TRBD1 . TGCGCCAGCAGCTTCAGGACAGGGTATTCCGGGGAGCTGTTTTTT CASSFRTGYSGELFF
TRBJ2-7 TRBV11-2 . . TGTGCCAGCAGCTCGAGCAACACGGGCTACGAGCAGTACTTC CASSSSNTGYEQYF
TRBJ2-3 TRBV30 . once TGTGCCTGGAGTGTAAACGCAGATACGCAGTATTTT CAWSVNADTQYF
TRBJ2-1 TRBV6-6 TRBD1 . TGTGCCAGCAGAAATTTCGGGACAGGGGACAATGAGCAGTTCTTC CASRNFGTGDNEQFF
TRBJ1-6 TRBV9 . . TGTGCCAGCAGCGTAGGGGGGAACCCTAATTCACCCCTCCACTTT CASSVGGNPNSPLHF
TRBJ1-6 TRBV25-1 . . TGTGCCAGCAGTGCGCAGGGGCCGAATAATTCACCCCTCCACTTT CASSAQGPNNSPLHF
TRBJ2-7 TRBV18 . . TGTGCCAGCTCACCCCTCGGAAGCTCCTACGAGCAGTACTTC CASSPLGSSYEQYF
TRBJ2-5 TRBV10-3 . . TGTGCCATCAGCCAATCGGACATTAAGGGAATCTGGGAGACCCAGTACTTC CAISQSDIKGIWETQYF
TRBJ2-3 TRBV7-8 TRBD1 . TGTGCCAGCAGCTCATTCACAGGGGGTGCCACAGATACGCAGTATTTT CASSSFTGGATDTQYF
TRBJ1-5 TRBV30 . . TGTGCCTGGAGTGTAGAGGGAAATCAGCCCCAGCATTTT CAWSVEGNQPQHF
TRBJ2-7 TRBV9 TRBD2 . TGTGCCAGCAGCGTATCCCCAACCCCCCCGGGACTAGCGGGAGCTAGGGACGAGCAGTACTTC CASSVSPTPPGLAGARDEQYF
TRBJ1-5 TRBV28 . . TGTGCCAGCAGTGCCGTAGGGGACAATCAGCCCCAGCATTTT CASSAVGDNQPQHF
TRBJ2-7 TRBV11-3 . once TGTGCCAGCAGCTTAGATCTCGACCTTCGCACCTACGAGCAGTACTTC CASSLDLDLRTYEQYF
TRBJ2-1 TRBV10-2 . . TGCGCCAGCCTAGCAGGGTGGCTAGCGCGGCTCAACTTCAATGAGCAGTTCTTC CASLAGWLARLNFNEQFF